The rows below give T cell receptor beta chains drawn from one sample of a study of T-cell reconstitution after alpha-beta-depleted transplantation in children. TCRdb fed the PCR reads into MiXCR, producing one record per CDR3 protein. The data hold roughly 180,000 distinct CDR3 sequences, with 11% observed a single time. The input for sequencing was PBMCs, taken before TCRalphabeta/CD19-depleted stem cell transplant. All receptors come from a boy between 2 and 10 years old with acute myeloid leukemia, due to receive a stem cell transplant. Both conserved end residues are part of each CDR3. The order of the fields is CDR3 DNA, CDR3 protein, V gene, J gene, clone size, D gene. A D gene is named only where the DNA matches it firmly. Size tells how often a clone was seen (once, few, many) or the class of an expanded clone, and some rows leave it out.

cdr3_nt: TGTGCCAGCAGCTTAGTATCAGCGATCAGTTCCTACGAGCAGTACTTC; cdr3_aa: CASSLVSAISSYEQYF; v_call: TRBV7-2; j_call: TRBJ2-7; clone_size: many; d_call: -
cdr3_nt: TGTGCCAGCAGCCTACCGGGACTAGCGGCTCAGCAGTTCTTC; cdr3_aa: CASSLPGLAAQQFF; v_call: TRBV7-9; j_call: TRBJ2-1; clone_size: few; d_call: TRBD2
cdr3_nt: TGCAGTGCTAGGCCTGAAACAGATACGCAGTATTTT; cdr3_aa: CSARPETDTQYF; v_call: TRBV20-1; j_call: TRBJ2-3; clone_size: many; d_call: -
cdr3_nt: TGCAGTGCAAATCTAGCGGGCGGAAACAATGAGCAGTTCTTC; cdr3_aa: CSANLAGGNNEQFF; v_call: TRBV20-1; j_call: TRBJ2-1; clone_size: many; d_call: TRBD2
cdr3_nt: TGCAGTGCTTGGCCGGGGAGGGTTAGCTCCTATAATTCACCCCTCCACTTT; cdr3_aa: CSAWPGRVSSYNSPLHF; v_call: TRBV20-1; j_call: TRBJ1-6; clone_size: many; d_call: -
cdr3_nt: TGCAGTGCTACCTTGGGCGGGGAGCTGTTTTTT; cdr3_aa: CSATLGGELFF; v_call: TRBV20-1; j_call: TRBJ2-2; clone_size: many; d_call: -
cdr3_nt: TGTGCCAGCAGCCCCGGGACTAGCGGCCACAATGAGCAGTTCTTC; cdr3_aa: CASSPGTSGHNEQFF; v_call: TRBV27; j_call: TRBJ2-1; clone_size: many; d_call: TRBD2
cdr3_nt: TGTGCCAGGGGACCGGTCAGCTCCTTCGAGCAGTACTTC; cdr3_aa: CARGPVSSFEQYF; v_call: TRBV7-8; j_call: TRBJ2-7; clone_size: -; d_call: -
cdr3_nt: TGTGCCAGCAGTTTAGAGCTCGGTTCAGGACCCCAGCATTTT; cdr3_aa: CASSLELGSGPQHF; v_call: TRBV12-3/TRBV12-4; j_call: TRBJ1-5; clone_size: many; d_call: -
cdr3_nt: TGTGCCAGCAGCAAACAGGGCAACTCTGGGGCCAACGTCCTGACTTTC; cdr3_aa: CASSKQGNSGANVLTF; v_call: TRBV6-4; j_call: TRBJ2-6; clone_size: many; d_call: -
cdr3_nt: TGTGCCAGCAGCCAGGGACAGGGTGACTACGAGCAGTACTTC; cdr3_aa: CASSQGQGDYEQYF; v_call: TRBV4-2; j_call: TRBJ2-7; clone_size: many; d_call: TRBD1
cdr3_nt: TGTGCCAGCAGTTTAGTAGCAGGGACAGGACCCAATGAGCAGTTCTTC; cdr3_aa: CASSLVAGTGPNEQFF; v_call: TRBV27; j_call: TRBJ2-1; clone_size: many; d_call: TRBD1
cdr3_nt: TGTGCCAGCGTTGGGGATAGAGACAATGAGCAGTTCTTC; cdr3_aa: CASVGDRDNEQFF; v_call: TRBV28; j_call: TRBJ2-1; clone_size: -; d_call: -